Listed here are 30 T cell receptor beta chains from one sample, sequenced in a study of response to subunit inactivated influenza vaccine. Using its own MiXCR run on the RT-PCR reads, TCRdb lists one record per CDR3 protein. The sample shows around 500,000 distinct CDR3 sequences, approximately 9.9% of them seen only once. Source: PBMCs from blood, taken roughly 47 days after vaccination. The receptor source for this set is a man aged 50-59 years who received an inactivated influenza vaccine.

The rearrangement joins TRBV18 to TRBJ1-1; 8 bases map to TRBD1. This CDR3 is 14 amino acids long. Germline loops: CDR1 KGHSH, CDR2 LQKENI. The J segment lost 5 bases and the V segment lost 7 bases, leaving 9 bases of the junction unmatched. CDR3 DNA sequence: TGTGCCAGCTTGCAGGGGGCTGAGGAGACTGAAGCTTTCTTT. Protein product: CASLQGAEETEAFF.

The table lists this clonotype with many counts. V usage is TRBV7-2 and J usage is TRBJ1-1; TRBD1 might be the D (6 bases). The CDR3 extends over 14 amino acids. V was trimmed by 5 bases and J by 3 bases, leaving 13 bases between them. Germline V CDR1 and CDR2: SGHTA, FQGNSA. DNA of the CDR3: TGTGCCAGCAGCCCCTTCGGACAGTACACTGAAGCTTTCTTT. Encoded protein: CASSPFGQYTEAFF.

The chain carries TRBV5-5 and TRBJ2-5; possible D gene TRBD2, 6 bases. The CDR3 runs to 14 residues. The V end lost 4 bases, the J end lost 2 bases, and 12 bases lay between the germline ends. Germline V gene lookup returns CDR1 SGHKS and CDR2 YYEKEE (reference sequence). DNA of the CDR3: TGTGCCAGCAGCCCCGCGACTAGTCAAGAGACCCAGTACTTC. Residues: CASSPATSQETQYF.

This clonotype was seen a handful of times. J is TRBJ2-3 and V is TRBV5-1, with D unclear. The V end was cut by 1 base, the J end by 0 bases, with 9 bases between. CDR3 length: 15 residues. CDR1 is SGHRS and CDR2 is YFSETQ in the germline V gene. The CDR3 DNA follows: TGCGCCAGCAGCTTGATCGGATCTAGCACAGATACGCAGTATTTT. This codes for CASSLIGSSTDTQYF.

This clonotype was seen a handful of times. The chain is built from TRBV7-2 and TRBJ1-2; no firm D call. Trimming removed 5 bases from V and 8 bases from J, with 12 bases in between. This CDR3 is built from 12 residues. Germline V gene sequence: CDR1 SGHTA, CDR2 FQGNSA. The CDR3 DNA follows: TGTGCCAGCAGCGCGGGCGAACGAGGCTACACCTTC. It specifies CASSAGERGYTF.

This clonotype was picked up many times. The chain employs TRBV5-1 and TRBJ2-3; 9 bases map to TRBD1. In germline, CDR1 is SGHRS, CDR2 YFSETQ. V shed 4 bases and J 3 bases; nucleotides not matched to a gene: 3. The CDR3 is 14 amino acids. The chain's CDR3 is CASSPGTGTDTQYF. CDR3 nucleotides: TGCGCCAGCAGCCCAGGGACAGGGACAGATACGCAGTATTTT.

This clonotype was seen a few times. The chain combines TRBV15 with TRBJ2-5, with D perhaps matching TRBD2 (5 bases). CDR3 length: 15 amino acids. The V gene's germline CDR1 is LNHNV and CDR2 YYDKDF (reference sequence). V gave up 0 bases and J gave up 4 bases, with 12 bases separating them. The CDR3 region has the DNA TGTGCCACCAGCAGAGACCTTCGGGCGGGAGAGACCCAGTACTTC. This gives the protein CATSRDLRAGETQYF.

This clonotype was seen at least ten times. The V and J genes are TRBV5-1 and TRBJ2-1; a weak D match, TRBD2 (6 bases). Germline CDR1 is SGHRS and CDR2 is YFSETQ. The CDR3 spans 17 residues. Trimming removed 1 base at V and 8 bases at J, with 22 bases between. The CDR3 nucleotides read TGCGCCAGCAGCTTGCCCTTCCTTCTGGAGGGCCTCGATGAGCAGTTCTTC. It specifies CASSLPFLLEGLDEQFF. The whole variable domain, filled in from reference TRBV5-1 and TRBJ2-1, reads KAGVTQTPRYLIKTRGQQVTLSCSPISGHRSVSWYQQTPGQGLQFLFEYFSETQRNKGNFPGRFSGRQFSNSRSEMNVSTLELGDSALYLCASSLPFLLEGLDEQFFGPGTRLTVL.

Concerning this clonotype: A much larger clone is a single base away; this may be a read error. In nucleotides, the CDR3 is TGCGCCAGCAGGTACCTGGGGCTGTGGCAAGAGACCCAGTACTTC. This codes for CASRYLGLWQETQYF. The rearrangement joins TRBV5-1 to TRBJ2-5; weak D call: TRBD1 (5 bases). Trimming removed 5 bases at V and 2 bases at J, with 16 bases between. In germline, CDR1 is SGHRS, CDR2 YFSETQ. CDR3 length equals 15 residues.

There are many counts of this clonotype. This chain joins TRBV12-3 or TRBV12-4 and TRBJ1-1; 10 bases are a match to TRBD1. The CDR3 consists of 15 residues. Trimming at V came to 3 bases and at J to 4 bases, leaving 5 bases not matched to a gene. CDR3 in amino acids: CASSFGDRGATEAFF. CDR3 in DNA: TGTGCCAGCAGTTTCGGGGACAGGGGAGCCACTGAAGCTTTCTTT.

There are a few counts of this clonotype. V and J are TRBV12-3 or TRBV12-4 and TRBJ1-4; 7 bases agree with TRBD1. The CDR3 has 15 residues. V gave up 3 bases and J gave up 8 bases; unmatched junction bases: 9. The CDR3 DNA follows: TGTGCCAGCAGTTTGTCCCGGGACAGAGGAGAAAAACTGTTTTTT. Translated: CASSLSRDRGEKLFF.

The chain links TRBV4-2 to TRBJ2-1; 8 nucleotides match TRBD2. The ends lost 2 bases at V and 9 bases at J; junction bases unmatched: 9. The CDR3 is 15 amino acids. The germline V gene has CDR1 LGHNA and CDR2 YNFKEQ. DNA of the CDR3: TGTGCCAGCAGCCAACCGATCCGGGAGGGACCTGAGCAGTTCTTC. This encodes CASSQPIREGPEQFF.

This clonotype was observed a few times. The genes are TRBV6-2 or TRBV6-3 and TRBJ2-2, with D possibly being TRBD2 (7 bases). V was clipped by 10 bases and J by 6 bases, with 21 bases between them. The CDR3 extends over 15 amino acids. Germline CDR1 and CDR2: MNHEY and SVGEGT. This CDR3 reads CATRPTGGPSGELFF. CDR3 DNA: TGTGCCACCCGACCAACGGGGGGCCCTTCCGGGGAGCTGTTTTTT.

Remarks on this clonotype: Possible read error: a much larger clone is one base away. The V and J genes are TRBV6-6 and TRBJ1-1; no reliable D call. The CDR3 has 10 amino acids. Germline V gives CDR1 MNHNY, CDR2 SVGAGI (reference sequence). Trimming left V 5 bases short and J 5 bases short, with 3 bases between. Here the CDR3 DNA reads TGTGCCAGCAGTAAAACTGAAGCTTTCTTT. It specifies CASSKTEAFF.

The V and J genes are TRBV5-6 and TRBJ2-7; no clear D. Trimming took 0 bases from V and 2 from J, leaving 12 bases between them. Germline V CDR1 and CDR2: SGHDT, YYEEEE. The CDR3 is 15 amino acids. The CDR3 region is CASSLGSFPTYEQYF. The CDR3 nucleotides read TGTGCCAGCAGCTTGGGGAGCTTCCCTACCTACGAGCAGTACTTC. The variable domain in full, with the rest retrieved from reference TRBV5-6 and TRBJ2-7, is DAGVTQSPTHLIKTRGQQVTLRCSPKSGHDTVSWYQQALGQGPQFIFQYYEEEERQRGNFPDRFSGHQFPNYSSELNVNALLLGDSALYLCASSLGSFPTYEQYFGPGTRLTVT.

J is TRBJ2-1 and V is TRBV7-9; possibly TRBD1 for D (5 bases). The V gene lost 7 bases and the J gene lost 5 bases, with 18 bases spanning the gap. In germline, CDR1 is SEHNR, CDR2 FQNEAQ (reference sequence). The CDR3 covers 15 residues. CDR3 sequence (DNA): TGTGCCAGCATCCTAGGCGCCCAGGGCAACAATGAGCAGTTCTTC. The encoded protein is CASILGAQGNNEQFF.

The chain carries TRBV7-8 and TRBJ2-7, with D maybe TRBD1 (6 bases). Trimming left V 3 bases short and J 2 bases short, with 20 bases between. Per germline, CDR1 SGHVS and CDR2 FQNEAQ. The CDR3 length is 17 residues. For the CDR3, the DNA is TGTGCCAGCAGCTTGGTCGGGCTGGTCGACAGGCCCTACGAGCAGTACTTC. Residues: CASSLVGLVDRPYEQYF. The full variable domain, in which reference TRBV7-8 and TRBJ2-7 provide the parts outside the CDR3, is GAGVSQSPRYKVAKRGQDVALRCDPISGHVSLFWYQQALGQGPEFLTYFQNEAQLDKSGLPSDRFFAERPEGSVSTLKIQRTQQEDSAVYLCASSLVGLVDRPYEQYFGPGTRLTVT.

Notes on this clonotype: This clone may be a read error of a much larger clone one base away. CDR3 sequence reads: CVTSDVTGPEDTQYF. CDR3 sequence (DNA): TGTGTCACCAGTGATGTTACCGGCCCGGAGGATACGCAGTATTTT. This chain connects TRBV24-1 to TRBJ2-3; D is unclear. Germline CDR1 KGHDR, CDR2 SFDVKD. CDR3 length: 15 amino acids.

This clonotype came up a few times. The chain is built from TRBV4-2 and TRBJ2-7, with unresolved D. The germline V gene encodes CDR1 LGHNA and CDR2 YNFKEQ. The CDR3 sequence is 14 residues long. Trimming took 0 bases from V and 0 from J, leaving 6 bases between them. The CDR3 bases are TGTGCCAGCAGCCAAGAGCTGAACTCCTACGAGCAGTACTTC. Translation gives CASSQELNSYEQYF.

This clonotype was detected many times. The chain couples TRBV12-5 to TRBJ1-2; D perhaps matches TRBD1 (6 bases). The CDR3 is 14 residues long. V was trimmed by 8 bases and J by 0 bases, leaving 13 bases between them. Germline V lookup: CDR1 LGHNT, CDR2 FRNRAP. Here the CDR3 DNA reads TGTGCTAGTACGGGGGGCGATTCTAACTATGGCTACACCTTC. Translation: CASTGGDSNYGYTF.

This clonotype appeared a few times. The chain links TRBV12-3 or TRBV12-4 to TRBJ2-3; 7 bases fit TRBD2. The CDR3 totals 14 residues. Trimming at V came to 8 bases and at J to 5 bases, leaving 10 bases not matched to a gene. CDR3 sequence (DNA): TGTGCCAGCCTGACCCAGCGGGGTTTAGATACGCAGTATTTT. Its translation: CASLTQRGLDTQYF.

Many counts were recorded for this clonotype. The rearrangement joins TRBV7-3 to TRBJ2-1; no firm D call. V lost 1 base and J lost 8, with 12 bases in between. The germline CDR1 and CDR2 sequences are SGHTA and FQGTGA. The CDR3 sequence is 14 residues long. The CDR3 DNA reads as TGTGCCAGCAGCTTAAAGCCGGGTACCCATGAGCAGTTCTTC. This sequence encodes CASSLKPGTHEQFF.

This clonotype was picked up many times. This chain joins TRBV20-1 and TRBJ2-1, with 11 bases matching TRBD2. J was trimmed by 9 bases and V by 0 bases; bases with no gene match: 10. The length of the CDR3 is 16 residues. The germline V gene encodes CDR1 DFQATT and CDR2 SNEGSKA (reference sequence). Here the CDR3 reads CSARDLGRLAGGEQFF. For the CDR3, the DNA is TGCAGTGCTAGAGATCTAGGGCGGCTAGCGGGGGGTGAGCAGTTCTTC.

V gene TRBV4-1 combines with J gene TRBJ1-4; 7 bases map to TRBD1. Losses at the gene ends were 3 bases for V and 5 bases for J; bases not matched to a gene: 6. CDR1 and CDR2 (germline): MGHRA, YSYEKL. The CDR3 is 15 amino acids. CDR3 loop: CASSQTGSENEKLFF. In DNA form, the CDR3 reads TGCGCCAGCAGCCAGACAGGGAGCGAAAATGAAAAACTGTTTTTT.

The V call is TRBV25-1, the J call TRBJ2-7; TRBD1 matches at 7 bases. The V segment lost 6 bases and the J segment 3 bases; nucleotides outside the gene matches: 8. The length of the CDR3 is 14 residues. CDR1 MGHDK and CDR2 SYGVNS come from the germline V gene. The CDR3 nucleotides are TGTGCCAGCAGCCGGACAGGTCTAGACTACGAGCAGTACTTC. Protein: CASSRTGLDYEQYF.

In this sample, this clonotype turned up a few times. The rearrangement joins TRBV20-1 to TRBJ2-7; no clear D gene. This CDR3 spans 16 amino acids. Germline-derived CDR1 and CDR2 are DFQATT and SNEGSKA (reference sequence). The germline V and J ends were trimmed by 0 bases and 2 bases, with 17 bases remaining between them. The CDR3 nucleotides read TGCAGTGCTAGAGATGCGGCCTCCCAACCACCCTACGAGCAGTACTTC. As protein: CSARDAASQPPYEQYF.

This clonotype showed up just a few times. The rearrangement links TRBV5-6 to TRBJ2-5; 7 positions agree with TRBD1. V shed 3 bases, J shed 3 bases, and the junction held 5 bases outside the gene matches. The CDR3 runs 14 residues. Germline V lookup: CDR1 SGHDT, CDR2 YYEEEE. This CDR3 is CASSSLGTEETQYF. Here the CDR3 DNA reads TGTGCCAGCAGCTCGCTTGGGACAGAAGAGACCCAGTACTTC.

V is TRBV28 and J is TRBJ1-1; perhaps TRBD1 as D (5 bases). Germline CDR1 reads MDHEN; CDR2 reads SYDVKM. This CDR3 contains 13 residues. Trimming cost V 10 bases and J 9 bases, with 21 bases left between them. The CDR3 nucleotides read TGTGCCACCCTGGGGCAGGTAGTGTTCAAAGCTTTCTTT. Translated, it gives CATLGQVVFKAFF.

The CDR3 is CASSLRYRSGPIVSNTGELFF. CDR3 nucleotides: TGTGCCAGCAGCTTGCGCTACAGGTCCGGGCCCATTGTCTCGAACACCGGGGAGCTGTTTTTT. The V gene is TRBV14, the J gene TRBJ2-2; TRBD1 is a possible D gene (5 bases). Germline values: CDR1 SGHDN, CDR2 FVKESK. Trimming stripped 5 bases from V and 0 bases from J, with 28 bases between. The CDR3 covers 21 residues.

The chain recombines TRBV6-2 or TRBV6-3 with TRBJ2-1; 13 nucleotides match TRBD2. Germline assignment: CDR1 MNHEY and CDR2 SVGEGT. V lost 3 bases, J lost 12 bases, and 11 bases stayed unmatched. The CDR3 runs 16 residues. CDR3 sequence reads: CASSYSRLAGGFVQFF. The CDR3 nucleotides read TGTGCCAGCAGTTATTCTCGACTAGCGGGAGGCTTTGTGCAGTTCTTC.